This T cell receptor (beta chain) was recorded in a study of blood T cell repertoires in COVID-19. Study background: The United States, Italy and Spain supplied acute and convalescent COVID-19 samples.

The age range of participants was 18 to 89 years, with residence in about two dozen US areas. Cohort placement rested on clinical history that participants reported themselves. Repertoires were generated with immunoSEQ multiplex PCR, while TCRdb's copy carries only in-frame clones and drops some. The sample yields about 300,000 clones, 90% seen once. The CDR3 loop spans 16 amino acids. Between the trimmed V and J ends, which lost 2 bases and 2 bases, there was a span of 17 bases. The V gene's germline CDR1 is SGHKS and CDR2 YYEKEE (reference sequence). The sequence was collected from a woman under 30 with acute COVID-19. The sequenced sample was PBMCs or T cells enriched from blood (not recorded which). V gene TRBV5-5 combines with J gene TRBJ2-7, with D perhaps TRBD2 (6 bases). The CDR3 DNA follows: TGTGCCAGCAGCTTTTCAAGCAAGCGGGTCGCCTACGAGCAGTACTTC. Encoded protein: CASSFSSKRVAYEQYF.